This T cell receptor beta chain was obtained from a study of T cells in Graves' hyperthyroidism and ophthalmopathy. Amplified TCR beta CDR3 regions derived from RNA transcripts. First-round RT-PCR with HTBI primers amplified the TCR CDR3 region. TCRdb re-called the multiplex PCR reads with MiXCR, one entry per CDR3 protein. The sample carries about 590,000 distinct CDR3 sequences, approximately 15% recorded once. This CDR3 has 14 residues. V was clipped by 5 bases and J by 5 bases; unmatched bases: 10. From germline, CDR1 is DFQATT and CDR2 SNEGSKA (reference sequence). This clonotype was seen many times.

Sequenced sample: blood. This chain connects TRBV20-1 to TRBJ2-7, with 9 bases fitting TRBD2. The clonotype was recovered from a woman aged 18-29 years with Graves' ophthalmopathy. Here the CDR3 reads CSAYPGLASDEQYF. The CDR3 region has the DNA TGCAGTGCTTATCCGGGACTAGCATCCGACGAGCAGTACTTC.